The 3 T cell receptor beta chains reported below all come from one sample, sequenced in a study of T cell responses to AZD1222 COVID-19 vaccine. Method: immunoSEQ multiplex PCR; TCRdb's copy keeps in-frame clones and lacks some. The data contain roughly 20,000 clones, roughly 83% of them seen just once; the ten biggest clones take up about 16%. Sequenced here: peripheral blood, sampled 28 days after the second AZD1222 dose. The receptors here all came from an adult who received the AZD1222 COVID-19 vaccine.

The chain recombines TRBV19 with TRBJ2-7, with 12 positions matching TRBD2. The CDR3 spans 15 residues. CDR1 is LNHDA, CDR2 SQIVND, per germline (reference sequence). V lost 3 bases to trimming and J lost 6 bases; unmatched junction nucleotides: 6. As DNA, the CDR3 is TGTGCCAGTAGTATCGCTAGCGGGAGGGCCGGCGAGCAGTACTTC. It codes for CASSIASGRAGEQYF. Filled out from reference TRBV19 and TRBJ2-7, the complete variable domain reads DGGITQSPKYLFRKEGQNVTLSCEQNLNHDAMYWYRQDPGQGLRLIYYSQIVNDFQKGDIAEGYSVSREKKESFPLTVTSAQKNPTAFYLCASSIASGRAGEQYFGPGTRLTVT.

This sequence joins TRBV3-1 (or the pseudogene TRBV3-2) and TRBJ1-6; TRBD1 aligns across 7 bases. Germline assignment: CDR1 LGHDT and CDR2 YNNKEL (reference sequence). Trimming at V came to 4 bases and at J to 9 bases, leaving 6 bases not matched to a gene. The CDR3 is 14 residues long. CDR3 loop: CASSLRQGASPLHF. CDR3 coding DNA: TGTGCCAGCAGCCTTCGACAGGGCGCTTCACCCCTCCACTTT.

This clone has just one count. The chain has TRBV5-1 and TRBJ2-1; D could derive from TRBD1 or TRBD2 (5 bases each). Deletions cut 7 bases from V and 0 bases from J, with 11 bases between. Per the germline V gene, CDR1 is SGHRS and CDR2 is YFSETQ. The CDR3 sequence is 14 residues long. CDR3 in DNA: TGCGCCAGCGGATCAGGGAGCTCCTACAATGAGCAGTTCTTC. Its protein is CASGSGSSYNEQFF.